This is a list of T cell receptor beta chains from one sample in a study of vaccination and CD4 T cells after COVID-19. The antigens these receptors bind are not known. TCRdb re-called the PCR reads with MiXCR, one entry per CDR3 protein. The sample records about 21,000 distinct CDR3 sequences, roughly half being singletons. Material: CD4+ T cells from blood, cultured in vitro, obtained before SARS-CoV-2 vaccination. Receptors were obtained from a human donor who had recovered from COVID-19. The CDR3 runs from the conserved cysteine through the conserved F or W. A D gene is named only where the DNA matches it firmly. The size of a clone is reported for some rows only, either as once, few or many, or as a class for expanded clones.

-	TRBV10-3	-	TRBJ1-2	CAISERGALNYGYTF	TGTGCCATCAGTGAACGGGGGGCTTTAAACTATGGCTACACCTTC
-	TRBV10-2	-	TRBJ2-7	CASSGDSLGPDEQYF	TGCGCCAGCAGTGGGGACTCGTTGGGCCCAGACGAGCAGTACTTC
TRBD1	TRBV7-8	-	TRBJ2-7	CASSSLGQGYEQYF	TGTGCCAGCAGCTCCTTGGGACAGGGCTACGAGCAGTACTTC
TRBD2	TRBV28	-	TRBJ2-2	CASSSTSGFTGELFF	TGTGCCAGCAGTTCAACTAGCGGATTCACCGGGGAGCTGTTTTTT
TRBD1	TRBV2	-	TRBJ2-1	CASATGTGPHEQFF	TGTGCCAGCGCCACCGGGACAGGGCCCCATGAGCAGTTCTTC
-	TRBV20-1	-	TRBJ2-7	CSARVRIREQYF	TGCAGTGCTAGAGTGCGTATACGCGAGCAGTACTTC
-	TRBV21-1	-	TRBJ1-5	CASQQVGEDLQGNQPQHF	TGTGCCAGCCAGCAGGTCGGGGAGGACCTCCAGGGCAATCAGCCCCAGCATTTT
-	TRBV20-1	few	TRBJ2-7	CSARGGVRGYEQYF	TGCAGTGCTAGAGGAGGCGTCAGGGGTTACGAGCAGTACTTC
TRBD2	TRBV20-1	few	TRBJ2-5	CSGLAGGKETQYF	TGCAGTGGATTAGCGGGAGGGAAAGAGACCCAGTACTTC
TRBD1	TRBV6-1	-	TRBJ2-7	CASSRGQGASAKYF	TGTGCCAGCAGCCGAGGACAGGGTGCCTCTGCGAAGTACTTC
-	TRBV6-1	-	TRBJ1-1	CASRGHAGSGNTEAFF	TGTGCCAGCAGGGGACATGCGGGTTCAGGGAACACTGAAGCTTTCTTT
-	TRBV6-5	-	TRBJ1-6	CASSSAFTLHF	TGTGCCAGCAGTTCAGCTTTCACCCTCCACTTT
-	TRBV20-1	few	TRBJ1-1	CSASRGSRGTEAFF	TGCAGTGCTAGCAGGGGATCGAGAGGCACTGAAGCTTTCTTT
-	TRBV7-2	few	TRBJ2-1	CASSSGPRQGGNEQFF	TGTGCCAGCAGCTCCGGGCCTAGGCAGGGGGGCAATGAGCAGTTCTTC
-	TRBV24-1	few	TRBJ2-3	CATSDGYTDTQYF	TGTGCCACCAGTGACGGGTACACAGATACGCAGTATTTT
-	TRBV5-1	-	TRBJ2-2	CASSLSPGTGELFF	TGCGCCAGCAGCTTGTCCCCAGGTACCGGGGAGCTGTTTTTT
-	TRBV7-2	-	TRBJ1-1	CASSLARWGVAFF	TGTGCCAGCAGCTTAGCGAGGTGGGGTGTAGCTTTCTTT
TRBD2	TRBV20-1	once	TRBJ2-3	CSGSRAGVQDTQYF	TGCAGCGGATCTCGGGCGGGAGTGCAAGATACGCAGTATTTT
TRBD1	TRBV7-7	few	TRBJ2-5	CASSSGQLLGTQYF	TGTGCCAGCAGCTCGGGACAGTTGTTGGGGACCCAGTACTTC
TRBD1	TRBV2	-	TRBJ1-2	CASRGTGNYGYTF	TGTGCCAGCAGGGGGACAGGCAACTATGGCTACACCTTC
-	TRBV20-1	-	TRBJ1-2	CSARDVRPPQGYTF	TGCAGTGCTAGAGACGTTAGGCCCCCGCAGGGCTACACCTTC
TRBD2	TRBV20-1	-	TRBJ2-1	CSAIGLVEPNEQFF	TGCAGTGCTATAGGACTAGTTGAGCCGAATGAGCAGTTCTTC
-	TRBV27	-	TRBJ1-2	CATTSTGGGVNGYTF	TGTGCCACCACCTCGACGGGGGGCGGGGTGAATGGCTACACCTTC
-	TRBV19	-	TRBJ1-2	CASSGRFDYGYTF	TGTGCCAGTAGTGGGCGTTTTGACTATGGCTACACCTTC
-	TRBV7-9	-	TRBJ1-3	CASSQSGVLGNTIYF	TGTGCCAGCAGCCAGTCCGGGGTTCTGGGTAACACCATATATTTT
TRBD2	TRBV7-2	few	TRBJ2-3	CASSLVPAGVTDTQYF	TGTGCCAGCAGCTTAGTACCGGCGGGAGTTACAGATACGCAGTATTTT
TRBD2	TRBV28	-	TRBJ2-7	CASNSPSGSYEQYF	TGTGCCAGCAACTCGCCTAGCGGGAGCTACGAGCAGTACTTC
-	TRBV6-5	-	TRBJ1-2	CASSYQGPLDGYTF	TGTGCCAGCAGTTACCAGGGACCGCTTGATGGCTACACCTTC
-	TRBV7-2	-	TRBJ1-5	CASSLSGGQNQPQHF	TGTGCCAGCAGCTTATCGGGGGGGCAGAATCAGCCCCAGCATTTT
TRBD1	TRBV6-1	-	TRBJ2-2	CASRGTGDTGELFF	TGTGCCAGCAGGGGGACAGGAGACACCGGGGAGCTGTTTTTT
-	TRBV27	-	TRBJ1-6	CASRSFRQSSYNSPLHF	TGTGCCAGCAGGTCTTTCCGCCAGAGCTCCTATAATTCACCCCTCCACTTT
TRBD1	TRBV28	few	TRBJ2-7	CASSLPGQGSYEQYF	TGTGCCAGCAGTCTCCCGGGACAGGGGTCCTACGAGCAGTACTTC
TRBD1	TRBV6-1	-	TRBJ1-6	CASQTGAGYNSPLHF	TGTGCCAGCCAGACAGGGGCTGGGTATAATTCACCCCTCCACTTT
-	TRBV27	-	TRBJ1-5	CASSSSGAYSNQPQHF	TGTGCCAGCAGTTCATCGGGGGCATATAGCAATCAGCCCCAGCATTTT
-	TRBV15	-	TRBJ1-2	CATSSVPLQGYTYGYTF	TGTGCCACCAGCAGTGTACCCCTGCAGGGTTACACCTATGGCTACACCTTC
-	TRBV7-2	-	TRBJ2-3	CASSRKRESDTQYF	TGTGCCAGCAGCCGGAAACGGGAGTCGGATACGCAGTATTTT
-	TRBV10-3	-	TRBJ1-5	CAISGEGVGSNQPQHF	TGTGCCATCTCCGGCGAGGGGGTAGGAAGCAATCAGCCCCAGCATTTT
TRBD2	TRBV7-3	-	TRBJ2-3	CASSLPGGRTDTQYF	TGTGCCAGCAGCTTACCCGGCGGGAGGACAGATACGCAGTATTTT
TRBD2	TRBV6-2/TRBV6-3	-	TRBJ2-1	CASSLRLAGGSNEQFF	TGTGCCAGCAGTCTACGACTAGCGGGGGGGAGTAATGAGCAGTTCTTC
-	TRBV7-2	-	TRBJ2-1	CASSRPRNEQFF	TGTGCCAGCAGTCGCCCCCGCAATGAGCAGTTCTTC
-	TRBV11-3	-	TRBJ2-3	CASSSSGQGDTQYF	TGTGCCAGCAGCTCAAGCGGGCAAGGGGATACGCAGTATTTT